These 14 T cell receptor beta chains were sequenced from one sample in a study of blood T cell repertoires in COVID-19. Sequencing was performed with immunoSEQ multiplex PCR; in TCRdb, only in-frame clones are kept and a portion is missing. There are around 120,000 clones in the sample; around 83% occur only once, and 5.5% to 6% lies in the top ten. The sample taken for sequencing was peripheral blood. These receptors all stem from a man older than 75 with active or convalescent COVID-19.

This clone occurred once. The rearrangement uses TRBV19 and TRBJ1-2, with D maybe TRBD1 (6 bases). This CDR3 region has 14 residues. V lost 5 bases and J 6 bases, leaving 16 bases between the germline ends. Per the germline V gene, CDR1 is LNHDA and CDR2 is SQIVND (reference sequence). The CDR3 spells CASSPQGFIDGYTF. DNA of the CDR3: TGTGCCAGTAGTCCCCAGGGGTTTATTGATGGCTACACCTTC.

The chain has TRBV6-5 and TRBJ2-5; D is possibly TRBD1 (5 bases). The ends were cut back, 6 bases at V and 3 bases at J, with 14 bases in the middle. CDR3 length equals 14 residues. Germline V gene lookup returns CDR1 MNHEY and CDR2 SVGAGI. The CDR3, as DNA: TGTGCCAGCAGACGTACATGGGGCGAAGAGACCCAGTACTTC. It yields the protein CASRRTWGEETQYF.

This sequence joins TRBV5-1 and TRBJ1-2; D perhaps matches TRBD1 (5 bases). Looked up from germline, CDR1 is SGHRS and CDR2 is YFSETQ. V gave up 5 bases and J gave up 4 bases, with 12 bases separating them. The CDR3 has 13 amino acids. CDR3: CASSRGEIYGYTF. CDR3 bases: TGCGCCAGCAGTCGGGGGGAGATCTATGGCTACACCTTC.

The DNA of the CDR3 is TGTGCCATCAGGGGACAGGGGAACACTGAAGCTTTCTTT. Protein: CAIRGQGNTEAFF. The chain is built from TRBV10-3 and TRBJ1-1; 9 bases align to TRBD1. The trim removed 6 bases at V and 1 base at J, leaving 0 bases unmatched. Looked up from germline, CDR1 is ENHRY and CDR2 is SYGVKD. The CDR3 is 13 amino acids.

The rearrangement joins TRBV4-1 to TRBJ2-3, with 7 positions matching TRBD2. The CDR3 totals 16 residues. The V segment lost 4 bases and the J segment 2 bases; nucleotides outside the gene matches: 9. CDR1 and CDR2 (germline): MGHRA, YSYEKL. For the CDR3, the DNA is TGCGCCAGCAGCCCGAGGTCTAGCGGAGTCACAGATACGCAGTATTTT. Translation gives CASSPRSSGVTDTQYF.

This clone was detected once. The chain recombines TRBV7-3 with TRBJ2-6, with D perhaps matching TRBD2 (5 bases). CDR3 length equals 15 residues. Trimming left V 5 bases short and J 4 bases short, with 12 bases between. Germline V CDR1 and CDR2: SGHTA, FQGTGA. CDR3 in DNA: TGTGCCAGCAGCCCCACGGGGTCGGGGGCCAACGTCCTGACTTTC. Translating gives CASSPTGSGANVLTF.

The CDR3 DNA reads TGTGCCAGCAGTTACCCGACTAGCGGGGGCCAAGAGACCCAGTACTTC. This encodes CASSYPTSGGQETQYF. V usage is TRBV6-2 or TRBV6-3 and J usage is TRBJ2-5; TRBD2 matches at 12 bases. Losses at the gene ends were 2 bases for V and 1 base for J; bases not matched to a gene: 2. CDR1 is MNHEY, CDR2 SVGEGT, per germline. The CDR3 totals 16 residues.

The chain uses TRBV6-2 or TRBV6-3 and TRBJ1-1, with D possibly TRBD1 on 5 matching bases. This CDR3 region has 16 residues. Trimming pared 10 bases from V and 7 bases from J, leaving 28 bases between. Per germline, CDR1 MNHEY and CDR2 SVGEGT. The CDR3 region has the DNA TGTGCCACCATCCCCGGGGAGGGGAGGTACTCGAATGAAGCTTTCTTT. Amino acid sequence: CATIPGEGRYSNEAFF.

This clone was observed a handful of times. This chain joins TRBV28 and TRBJ2-7; tentatively, D is TRBD2 (5 bases). Germline V gives CDR1 MDHEN, CDR2 SYDVKM. The CDR3 is made up of 18 amino acids. V lost 1 base and J lost 3, with 22 bases in between. CDR3 DNA: TGTGCCAGCAGTTTATATCCTTTTCGGGGATCGGGCTACTACGAGCAGTACTTC. Its protein is CASSLYPFRGSGYYEQYF.

The rearrangement joins TRBV11-1 to TRBJ1-1, with a tentative D call TRBD1 (6 bases). The CDR3 has 14 amino acids. Germline values: CDR1 SGHAT, CDR2 FQDESV (reference sequence). The germline V and J ends were trimmed by 5 bases and 5 bases, with 15 bases remaining between them. CDR3 sequence (DNA): TGTGCCAGCAGCACTCGACAGGTTCAAACTGAAGCTTTCTTT. Residues: CASSTRQVQTEAFF.

The table lists this clone with a few counts. This chain links TRBV5-1 with TRBJ2-1; D possibly corresponds to TRBD2 (6 bases). CDR3 length: 15 residues. The ends were cut back, 5 bases at V and 1 base at J, with 13 bases in the middle. Germline CDR1 reads SGHRS; CDR2 reads YFSETQ. This CDR3 is CASRALASSYNEQFF. In DNA, the CDR3 is TGCGCCAGCAGGGCCCTAGCGTCTTCCTACAATGAGCAGTTCTTC.

The chain has TRBV7-2 and TRBJ2-4; TRBD1 matches at 9 bases. CDR1 is SGHTA, CDR2 FQGNSA, per germline. V trimming: 5 bases; J trimming: 7 bases; junction bases outside the gene matches: 3. The CDR3 runs to 13 residues. CDR3 sequence reads: CASSRGQGNIQYF. The CDR3, as DNA: TGTGCCAGCAGCAGGGGACAGGGTAACATTCAGTACTTC.

The chain combines TRBV3-1 (or the pseudogene TRBV3-2) with TRBJ2-1; maybe TRBD2 (6 bases). Trimming shortened V by 0 bases and J by 4 bases, and 16 bases separated the two germline ends. Germline CDR1 reads LGHDT; CDR2 reads YNNKEL (reference sequence). This CDR3 is 17 amino acids long. In DNA, the CDR3 is TGTGCCAGCAGCCAAGATCAGGCGGGGAAGTTTTACAATGAGCAGTTCTTC. As protein: CASSQDQAGKFYNEQFF.

The chain couples TRBV4-1 to TRBJ2-3, with D perhaps matching TRBD2 (5 bases). Deletions cut 1 base from V and 8 bases from J, with 13 bases between. This CDR3 is built from 14 residues. CDR1 MGHRA and CDR2 YSYEKL come from the germline V gene. The CDR3 is CASSQGTPSPTQYF. The DNA of the CDR3 is TGCGCCAGCAGCCAAGGGACTCCCTCTCCTACGCAGTATTTT.